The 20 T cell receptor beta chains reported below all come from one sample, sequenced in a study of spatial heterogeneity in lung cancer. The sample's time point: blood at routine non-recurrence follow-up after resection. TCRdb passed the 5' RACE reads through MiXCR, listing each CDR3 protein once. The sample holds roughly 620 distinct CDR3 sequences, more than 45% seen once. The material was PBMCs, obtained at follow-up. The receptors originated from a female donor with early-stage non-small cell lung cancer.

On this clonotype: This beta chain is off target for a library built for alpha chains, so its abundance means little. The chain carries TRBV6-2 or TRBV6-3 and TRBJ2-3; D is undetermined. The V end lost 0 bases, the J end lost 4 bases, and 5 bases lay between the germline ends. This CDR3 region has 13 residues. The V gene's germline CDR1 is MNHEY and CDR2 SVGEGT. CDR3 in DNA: TGTGCCAGCAGTTACTCGGCGGCAGATACGCAGTATTTT. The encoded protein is CASSYSAADTQYF.

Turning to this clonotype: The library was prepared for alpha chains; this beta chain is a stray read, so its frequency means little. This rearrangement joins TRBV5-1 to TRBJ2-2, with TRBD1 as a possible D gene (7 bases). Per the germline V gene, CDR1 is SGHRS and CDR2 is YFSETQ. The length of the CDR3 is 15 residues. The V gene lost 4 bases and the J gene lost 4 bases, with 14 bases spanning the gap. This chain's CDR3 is CASSGGTASTGELFF. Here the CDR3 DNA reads TGCGCCAGCAGCGGCGGGACAGCGTCCACCGGGGAGCTGTTTTTT.

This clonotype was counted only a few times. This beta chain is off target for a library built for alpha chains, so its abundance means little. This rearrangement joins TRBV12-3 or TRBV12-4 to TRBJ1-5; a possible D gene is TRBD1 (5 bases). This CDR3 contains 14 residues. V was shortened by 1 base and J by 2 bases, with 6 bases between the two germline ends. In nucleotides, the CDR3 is TGTGCCAGCAGTTTAGGGGGGGGCAATCAGCCCCAGCATTTT. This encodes CASSLGGGNQPQHF.

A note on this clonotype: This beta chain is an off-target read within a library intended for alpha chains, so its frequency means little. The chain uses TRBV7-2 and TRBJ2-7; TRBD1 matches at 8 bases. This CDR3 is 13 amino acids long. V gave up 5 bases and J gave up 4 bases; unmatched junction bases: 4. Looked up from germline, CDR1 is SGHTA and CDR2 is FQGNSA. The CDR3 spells CASSTGGTYEQYF. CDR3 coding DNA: TGTGCCAGCAGCACAGGGGGAACGTACGAGCAGTACTTC.

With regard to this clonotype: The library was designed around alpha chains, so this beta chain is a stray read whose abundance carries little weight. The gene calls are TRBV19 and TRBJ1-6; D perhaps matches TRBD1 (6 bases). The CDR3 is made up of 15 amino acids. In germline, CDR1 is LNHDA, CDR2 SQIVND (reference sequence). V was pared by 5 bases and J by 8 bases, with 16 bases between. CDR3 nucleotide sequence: TGTGCCAGTAGTCGAGGGGGGCTAATAGATTCACCCCTCCACTTT. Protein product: CASSRGGLIDSPLHF.

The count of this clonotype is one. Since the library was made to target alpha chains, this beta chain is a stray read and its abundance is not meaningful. The CDR3 DNA reads TGTGCCAGCAGCCCGCGGACAGGGAGCTATAATTCACCCCTCCACTTT. Amino acid sequence: CASSPRTGSYNSPLHF. The chain combines TRBV7-2 with TRBJ1-6, with 8 bases identical to TRBD1. The CDR3 has 16 residues. V was clipped by 5 bases and J by 3 bases; unmatched bases: 6. Germline loops: CDR1 SGHTA, CDR2 FQGNSA.

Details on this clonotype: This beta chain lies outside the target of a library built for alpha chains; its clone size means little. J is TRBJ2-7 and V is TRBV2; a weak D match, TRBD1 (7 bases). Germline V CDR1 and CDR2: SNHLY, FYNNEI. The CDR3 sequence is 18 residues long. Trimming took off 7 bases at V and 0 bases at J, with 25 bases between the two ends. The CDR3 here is CASIPNPRAGGSSYEQYF. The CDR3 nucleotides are TGTGCCAGCATCCCCAACCCCCGGGCAGGGGGGAGCTCCTACGAGCAGTACTTC. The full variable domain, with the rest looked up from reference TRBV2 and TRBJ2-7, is EPEVTQTPSHQVTQMGQEVILRCVPISNHLYFYWYRQILGQKVEFLVSFYNNEISEKSEIFDDQFSVERPDGSNFTLKIRSTKLEDSAMYFCASIPNPRAGGSSYEQYFGPGTRLTVT.

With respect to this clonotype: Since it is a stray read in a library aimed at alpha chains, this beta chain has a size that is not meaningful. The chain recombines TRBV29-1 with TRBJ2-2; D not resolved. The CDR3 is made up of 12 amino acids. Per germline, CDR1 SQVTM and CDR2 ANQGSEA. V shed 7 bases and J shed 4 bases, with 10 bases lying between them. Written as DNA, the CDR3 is TGCAGCGCCGTGGGCCCCACCGGGGAGCTGTTTTTT. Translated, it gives CSAVGPTGELFF.

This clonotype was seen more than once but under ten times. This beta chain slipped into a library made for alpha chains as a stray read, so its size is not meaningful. The CDR3 bases are TGCAGCGTTGAAGACAGCCTTAAGAACACCGGGGAGCTGTTTTTT. Encoded protein: CSVEDSLKNTGELFF. The chain combines TRBV29-1 with TRBJ2-2; D is unclear. Trimming cost V 0 bases and J 1 base, with 9 bases left between them. The CDR3 runs 15 residues. Germline V gene data show CDR1 as SQVTM and CDR2 as ANQGSEA.

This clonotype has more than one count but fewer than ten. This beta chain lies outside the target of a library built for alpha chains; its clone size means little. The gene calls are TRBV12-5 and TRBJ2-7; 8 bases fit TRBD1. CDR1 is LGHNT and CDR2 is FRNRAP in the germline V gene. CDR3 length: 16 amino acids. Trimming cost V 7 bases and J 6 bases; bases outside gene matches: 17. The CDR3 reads CASAFGSGGATGEQYF. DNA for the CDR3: TGTGCTAGTGCCTTCGGTTCAGGGGGCGCAACCGGCGAGCAGTACTTC. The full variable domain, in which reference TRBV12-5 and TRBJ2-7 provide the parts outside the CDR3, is DARVTQTPRHKVTEMGQEVTMRCQPILGHNTVFWYRQTMMQGLELLAYFRNRAPLDDSGMPKDRFSAEMPDATLATLKIQPSEPRDSAVYFCASAFGSGGATGEQYFGPGTRLTVT.

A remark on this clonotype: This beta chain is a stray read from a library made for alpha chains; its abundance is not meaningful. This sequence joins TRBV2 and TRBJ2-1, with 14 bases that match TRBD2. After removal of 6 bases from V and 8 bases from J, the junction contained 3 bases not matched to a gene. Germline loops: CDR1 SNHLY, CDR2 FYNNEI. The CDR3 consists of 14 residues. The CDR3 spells CASRGTSGGYEQFF. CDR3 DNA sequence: TGTGCCAGCAGAGGGACTAGCGGGGGCTATGAGCAGTTCTTC.

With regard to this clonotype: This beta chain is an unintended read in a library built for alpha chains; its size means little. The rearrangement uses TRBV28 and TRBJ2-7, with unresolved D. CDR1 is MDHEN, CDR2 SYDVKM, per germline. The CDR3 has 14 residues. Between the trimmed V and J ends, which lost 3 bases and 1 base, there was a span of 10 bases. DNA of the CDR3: TGTGCCAGCAGTTTGATGCCGGATTCCTACGAGCAGTACTTC. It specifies CASSLMPDSYEQYF.

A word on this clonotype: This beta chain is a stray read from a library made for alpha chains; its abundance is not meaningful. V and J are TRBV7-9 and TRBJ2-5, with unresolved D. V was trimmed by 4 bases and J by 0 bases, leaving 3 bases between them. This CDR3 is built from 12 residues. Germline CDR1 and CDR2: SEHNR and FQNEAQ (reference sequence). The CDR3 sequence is CASSWYQETQYF. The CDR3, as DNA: TGTGCCAGCAGCTGGTACCAAGAGACCCAGTACTTC.

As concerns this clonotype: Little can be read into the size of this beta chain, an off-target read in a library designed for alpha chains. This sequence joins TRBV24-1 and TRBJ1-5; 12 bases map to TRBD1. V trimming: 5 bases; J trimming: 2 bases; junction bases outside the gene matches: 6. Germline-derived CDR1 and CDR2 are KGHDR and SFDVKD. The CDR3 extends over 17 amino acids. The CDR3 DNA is TGTGCCACCAGTGCCGGGACAGGGGGCTTTCGCAATCAGCCCCAGCATTTT. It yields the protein CATSAGTGGFRNQPQHF.

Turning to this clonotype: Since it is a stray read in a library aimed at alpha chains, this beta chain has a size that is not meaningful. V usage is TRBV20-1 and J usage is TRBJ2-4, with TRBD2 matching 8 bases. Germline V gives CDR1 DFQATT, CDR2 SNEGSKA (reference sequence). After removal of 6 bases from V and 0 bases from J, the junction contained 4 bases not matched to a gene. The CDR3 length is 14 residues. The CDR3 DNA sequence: TGCAGTGCCGGGGGGGCACTAGCCAAAAACATTCAGTACTTC. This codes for CSAGGALAKNIQYF.

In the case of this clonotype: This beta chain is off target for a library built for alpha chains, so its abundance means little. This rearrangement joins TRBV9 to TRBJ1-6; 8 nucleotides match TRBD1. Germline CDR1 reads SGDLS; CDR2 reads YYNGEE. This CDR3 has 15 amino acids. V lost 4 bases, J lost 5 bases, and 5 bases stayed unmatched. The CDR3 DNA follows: TGTGCCAGCAGCACGACAGGGGAGAATAATTCACCCCTCCACTTT. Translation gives CASSTTGENNSPLHF.

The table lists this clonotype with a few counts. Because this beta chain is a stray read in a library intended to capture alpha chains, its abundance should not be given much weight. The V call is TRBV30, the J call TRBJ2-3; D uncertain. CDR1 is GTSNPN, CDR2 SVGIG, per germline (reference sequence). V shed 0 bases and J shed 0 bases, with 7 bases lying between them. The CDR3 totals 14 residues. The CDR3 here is CAWSVLSSTDTQYF. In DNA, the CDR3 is TGTGCCTGGAGTGTCCTCTCTAGCACAGATACGCAGTATTTT.

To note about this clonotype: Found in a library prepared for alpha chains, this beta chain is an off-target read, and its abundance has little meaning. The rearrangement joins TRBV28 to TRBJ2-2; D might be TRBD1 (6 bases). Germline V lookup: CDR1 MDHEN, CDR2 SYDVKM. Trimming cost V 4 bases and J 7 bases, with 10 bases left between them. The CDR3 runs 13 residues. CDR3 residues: CASSSRGIGELFF. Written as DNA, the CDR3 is TGTGCCAGCAGTTCCAGGGGAATCGGGGAGCTGTTTTTT.

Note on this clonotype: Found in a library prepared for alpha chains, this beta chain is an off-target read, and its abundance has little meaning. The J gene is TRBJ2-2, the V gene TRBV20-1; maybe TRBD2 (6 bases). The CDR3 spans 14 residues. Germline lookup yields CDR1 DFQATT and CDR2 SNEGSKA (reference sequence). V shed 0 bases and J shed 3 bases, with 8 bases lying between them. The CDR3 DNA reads TGCAGTGCTAGAGAGGGAGGCGACACCGGGGAGCTGTTTTTT. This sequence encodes CSAREGGDTGELFF.

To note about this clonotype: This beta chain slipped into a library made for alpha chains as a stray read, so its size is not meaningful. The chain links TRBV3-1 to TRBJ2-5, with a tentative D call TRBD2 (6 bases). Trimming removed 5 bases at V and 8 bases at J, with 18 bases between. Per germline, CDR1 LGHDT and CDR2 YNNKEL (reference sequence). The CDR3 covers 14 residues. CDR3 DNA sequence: TGTGCCAGCAGCTTGGGACTCGGAAAGAGCACCCAGTACTTC. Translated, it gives CASSLGLGKSTQYF.